This TCR beta chain derives from a study of blood T cell repertoires in COVID-19. Across the study: Specimens from acute and convalescent COVID-19 originated in the United States, Italy and Spain. Sources were T cells, B-cell-depleted T cells, or PBMCs; the material itself was cDNA or gDNA.

This clone was recorded only once. Per the authors' pipeline: Amplifying reference gene primers gave estimates of nucleated cell counts. Data came from immunoSEQ multiplex PCR; TCRdb stores just in-frame clones and leaves some out. The D gene and trimming were derived from the DNA, and the V and J assignments and clone size from that table. This table holds some 120,000 clones, around 86% found once. This receptor was obtained from a man aged 35 to 55 with acute or convalescent COVID-19. The sample was peripheral blood.

CDR3 sequence: CASSLPGLTEAFF. CDR3 coding DNA: TGTGCCAGCAGTTTGCCAGGGCTTACTGAAGCTTTCTTT. V usage is TRBV12-3 or TRBV12-4 and J usage is TRBJ1-1; perhaps TRBD1 as D (5 bases). The CDR3 runs 13 residues. Trimming took off 3 bases at V and 5 bases at J, with 10 bases between the two ends.